These 21 T cell receptor beta chains originate from one sample sequenced in a study of blood T cell repertoires in COVID-19. Repertoires were generated with immunoSEQ multiplex PCR, while TCRdb's copy carries only in-frame clones and drops some. The table records 120,000 to 150,000 clones, over 70% of them present only once. Material for sequencing was peripheral blood. These receptors were obtained from a man aged 50 or older who had recovered from COVID-19.

Only one count was recorded for this clone. The V call is TRBV6-6, the J call TRBJ1-5, with D possibly being TRBD1 (5 bases). CDR1 is MNHNY, CDR2 SVGAGI, per germline (reference sequence). The CDR3 has 17 residues. The germline V and J ends were trimmed by 5 bases and 0 bases, with 17 bases remaining between them. The DNA of the CDR3 is TGTGCCAGCAGTCCCACGGGGGAAGTCTATAGCAATCAGCCCCAGCATTTT. Translation: CASSPTGEVYSNQPQHF.

The gene calls are TRBV7-2 and TRBJ2-7; 9 positions agree with TRBD2. Germline CDR1 is SGHTA and CDR2 is FQGNSA. J gave up 2 bases and V 5 bases, and 7 bases lay outside the gene matches. The CDR3 runs 15 residues. CDR3 nucleotide sequence: TGTGCCAGCAGCCCAAGGGTAGCGGGAGCCTACGAGCAGTACTTC. Its protein is CASSPRVAGAYEQYF.

Details on this clone: Compared with germline, one end of the junction differs, possibly owing to a read error. V is TRBV12-3 or TRBV12-4 and J is TRBJ1-2; 7 nucleotides line up with TRBD1. CDR3 length: 13 amino acids. CDR3 protein: CASNLQGPRGYTF. CDR3 bases: TGTGCCAGCAATTTACAGGGGCCGAGGGGCTACACCTTC.

V is TRBV27 and J is TRBJ2-3; TRBD2 matches 8 bases. V trimming: 2 bases; J trimming: 1 base; junction bases outside the gene matches: 8. Germline-derived CDR1 and CDR2 are MNHEY and SMNVEV (reference sequence). The CDR3 is 17 residues long. CDR3 protein: CASSLRVGGGRTDTQYF. CDR3 nucleotide sequence: TGTGCCAGCAGTTTAAGGGTCGGCGGGGGGCGCACAGATACGCAGTATTTT.

This chain links TRBV7-2 with TRBJ2-3; TRBD1 aligns across 8 bases. After removal of 1 base from V and 5 bases from J, the junction contained 8 bases not matched to a gene. The CDR3 spans 16 residues. Germline values: CDR1 SGHTA, CDR2 FQGNSA. CDR3 bases: TGTGCCAGCAGCTTAGGAGGCACAGGGGGTATAGATACGCAGTATTTT. Translating it yields CASSLGGTGGIDTQYF.

The J gene is TRBJ1-3, the V gene TRBV4-3; 7 positions match TRBD1. Germline-derived CDR1 and CDR2 are LGHNA and YSLEER. The CDR3 consists of 18 residues. Trimming at V came to 0 bases and at J to 0 bases, leaving 8 bases not matched to a gene. This CDR3 is CASSQDTRQGFSGNTIYF. CDR3 DNA: TGCGCCAGCAGCCAAGATACCCGACAGGGCTTCTCTGGAAACACCATATATTTT.

The chain has TRBV7-2 and TRBJ1-3; perhaps TRBD1 as D (5 bases). This CDR3 has 14 amino acids. V gave up 6 bases and J gave up 1 base, with 10 bases separating them. Germline V gene data show CDR1 as SGHTA and CDR2 as FQGNSA. The CDR3 DNA reads as TGTGCCAGCAGACGCGGGGGGTCTGGAAACACCATATATTTT. It specifies CASRRGGSGNTIYF.

The chain couples TRBV5-1 to TRBJ1-3; TRBD1 agrees at 7 bases. Germline loops: CDR1 SGHRS, CDR2 YFSETQ. The J segment lost 3 bases and the V segment lost 0 bases, leaving 3 bases of the junction unmatched. CDR3 length: 15 amino acids. This CDR3 is CASSLVTGSGNTIYF. DNA for the CDR3: TGCGCCAGCAGCTTGGTGACAGGGAGTGGAAACACCATATATTTT.

The chain links TRBV6-5 to TRBJ2-1; 10 nucleotides match TRBD1. The CDR3 contains 16 residues. Trimming took 1 base from V and 3 from J; bases not matched to a gene: 3. Looked up from germline, CDR1 is MNHEY and CDR2 is SVGAGI. CDR3 sequence (DNA): TGTGCCAGCAGTTACTGGGGACAGGGGTACTACAATGAGCAGTTCTTC. Translated, it gives CASSYWGQGYYNEQFF.

The rearrangement uses TRBV19 and TRBJ1-1; unclear D gene. Germline V gives CDR1 LNHDA, CDR2 SQIVND (reference sequence). Trimming removed 2 bases at V and 1 base at J, with 5 bases between. CDR3 length equals 13 residues. CDR3 sequence (DNA): TGTGCCAGTAGTATATACGGGAACACTGAAGCTTTCTTT. This gives the protein CASSIYGNTEAFF.

The table lists this clone with many counts. The chain combines TRBV3-1 (or the pseudogene TRBV3-2) with TRBJ1-2, with D maybe TRBD1 (5 bases). CDR1 is LGHDT, CDR2 YNNKEL, per germline (reference sequence). V lost 1 base, J lost 6 bases, and 15 bases lay in between. The CDR3 totals 15 residues. The CDR3 here is CASSQGDYLRDGYTF. CDR3 DNA sequence: TGTGCCAGCAGCCAAGGGGACTACCTCAGGGATGGCTACACCTTC.

This clone was recorded only once. The chain links TRBV6-6 to TRBJ1-4; 7 nucleotides line up with TRBD1. Germline loops: CDR1 MNHNY, CDR2 SVGAGI (reference sequence). The length of the CDR3 is 14 residues. Trimming at V came to 5 bases and at J to 5 bases, leaving 5 bases not matched to a gene. The DNA for the CDR3 is TGTGCCAGCAGTACGACAGGGACAAATGAAAAACTGTTTTTT. This codes for CASSTTGTNEKLFF.

The chain couples TRBV29-1 to TRBJ1-2; 7 nucleotides match TRBD1. Germline V CDR1 and CDR2: SQVTM, ANQGSEA. This CDR3 spans 15 amino acids. The J segment lost 8 bases and the V segment lost 7 bases, leaving 19 bases of the junction unmatched. The CDR3 here is CSAAGTAFIIGGYTF. In DNA, the CDR3 is TGCAGCGCGGCCGGGACAGCCTTCATTATTGGGGGCTACACCTTC. Looking up the rest from reference TRBV29-1 and TRBJ1-2 gives the full variable domain: SAVISQKPSRDICQRGTSLTIQCQVDSQVTMMFWYRQQPGQSLTLIATANQGSEATYESGFVIDKFPISRPNLTFSTLTVSNMSPEDSSIYLCSAAGTAFIIGGYTFGSGTRLTVV.

Here the CDR3 reads CASSQDSQGSGNTIYF. The CDR3 DNA is TGCGCCAGCAGCCAAGATAGCCAGGGCTCTGGAAACACCATATATTTT. The rearrangement links TRBV4-3 to TRBJ1-3; tentative D call: TRBD1 (5 bases). The V end lost 0 bases, the J end lost 0 bases, and 9 bases lay between the germline ends. CDR1 is LGHNA and CDR2 is YSLEER in the germline V gene. The CDR3 consists of 16 residues.

The rearrangement uses TRBV29-1 and TRBJ2-7, with D possibly TRBD1 on 5 matching bases. The V gene's germline CDR1 is SQVTM and CDR2 ANQGSEA. CDR3 length: 13 residues. The V and J ends lost 1 base and 7 bases respectively, with 14 bases between them. The CDR3, as DNA: TGCAGCGTTGAAGCTGGGGCAGTTGGAGAGCAGTACTTC. This sequence encodes CSVEAGAVGEQYF.

The V and J genes are TRBV14 and TRBJ1-2; TRBD1 agrees at 9 bases. The CDR3 is 13 residues long. V lost 2 bases and J lost 8; bases outside the gene matches: 3. In germline, CDR1 is SGHDN, CDR2 FVKESK. CDR3 coding DNA: TGTGCCAGCAGCCAAAGGACAGGGGCGGGCTACACCTTC. This gives the protein CASSQRTGAGYTF.

In its sample, this clone was seen a few times. This chain links TRBV20-1 with TRBJ2-5; TRBD1 is a possible D gene (5 bases). The V gene lost 3 bases and the J gene lost 3 bases, with 14 bases spanning the gap. Germline values: CDR1 DFQATT, CDR2 SNEGSKA (reference sequence). This CDR3 spans 14 amino acids. CDR3 sequence: CSASLRAGKETQYF. The CDR3 bases are TGCAGTGCTAGTTTAAGGGCAGGGAAAGAGACCCAGTACTTC.

The chain links TRBV2 to TRBJ2-1; D is ambiguous. CDR3 size: 15 residues. Deletions cut 3 bases from V and 0 bases from J, with 9 bases between. CDR1 is SNHLY and CDR2 is FYNNEI in the germline V gene. The CDR3 here is CASSEFESSYNEQFF. For the CDR3, the DNA is TGTGCCAGCAGTGAGTTTGAGAGCTCCTACAATGAGCAGTTCTTC.

The count of this clone is one. This sequence joins TRBV7-9 and TRBJ1-6; TRBD1 might be the D (5 bases). V lost 3 bases, J lost 9 bases, and 6 bases lay in between. This CDR3 comprises 12 residues. Germline V gene data show CDR1 as SEHNR and CDR2 as FQNEAQ (reference sequence). CDR3 sequence: CASSFGGSPLHF. For the CDR3, the DNA is TGTGCCAGCAGCTTCGGGGGTTCACCCCTCCACTTT.

The rearrangement links TRBV5-8 to TRBJ1-1; tentative D call: TRBD1 (5 bases). Germline loops: CDR1 SGHTS, CDR2 YDEGEE. This CDR3 is built from 16 residues. V was pared by 0 bases and J by 2 bases, with 14 bases between. Here the CDR3 DNA reads TGTGCCAGCAGCTTGGTTAGGGTCAGGGCAAACACTGAAGCTTTCTTT. Its translation is CASSLVRVRANTEAFF.

The chain combines TRBV4-3 with TRBJ2-7; tentatively, D is TRBD1 (6 bases). Germline CDR1 is LGHNA and CDR2 is YSLEER. Trimming took off 3 bases at V and 0 bases at J, with 12 bases between the two ends. This CDR3 spans 15 amino acids. For the CDR3, the DNA is TGCGCCAGCAGCCAGGACAGCTTGGGCTCCTACGAGCAGTACTTC. Translating it yields CASSQDSLGSYEQYF.